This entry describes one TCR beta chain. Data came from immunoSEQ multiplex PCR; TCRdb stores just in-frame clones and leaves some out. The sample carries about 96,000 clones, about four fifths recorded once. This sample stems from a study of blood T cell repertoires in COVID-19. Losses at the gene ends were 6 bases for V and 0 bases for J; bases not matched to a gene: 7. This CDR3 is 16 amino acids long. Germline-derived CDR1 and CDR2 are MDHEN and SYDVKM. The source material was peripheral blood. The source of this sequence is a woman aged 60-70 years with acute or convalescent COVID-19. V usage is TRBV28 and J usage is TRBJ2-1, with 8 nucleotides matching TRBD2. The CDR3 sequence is CASRDPGGSSYNEQFF. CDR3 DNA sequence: TGTGCCAGCAGAGATCCGGGGGGGAGCTCCTACAATGAGCAGTTCTTC.